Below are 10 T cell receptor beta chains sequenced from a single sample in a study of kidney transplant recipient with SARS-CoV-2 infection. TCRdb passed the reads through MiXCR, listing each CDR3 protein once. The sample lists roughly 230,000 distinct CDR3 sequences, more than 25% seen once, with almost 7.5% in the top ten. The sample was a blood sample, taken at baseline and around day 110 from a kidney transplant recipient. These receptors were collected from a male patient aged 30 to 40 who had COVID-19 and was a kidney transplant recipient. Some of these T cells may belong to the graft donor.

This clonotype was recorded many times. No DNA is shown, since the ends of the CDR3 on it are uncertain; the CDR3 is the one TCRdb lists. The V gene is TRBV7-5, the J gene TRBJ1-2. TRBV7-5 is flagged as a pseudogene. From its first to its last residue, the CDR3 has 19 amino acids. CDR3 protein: CISVPELHTEVGKTYGYTF.

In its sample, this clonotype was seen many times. CDR3 protein: CSASARGGTGKSYGYTF. CDR3 bases: TGCAGTGCTAGCGCTAGGGGGGGAACAGGGAAGAGCTATGGCTACACCTTC. V usage is TRBV20-1 and J usage is TRBJ1-2; the D gene is possibly TRBD1 (6 bases). V lost 3 bases and J 4 bases, leaving 24 bases between the germline ends. The CDR3 loop spans 17 amino acids. Germline V lookup: CDR1 DFQATT, CDR2 SNEGSKA (reference sequence).

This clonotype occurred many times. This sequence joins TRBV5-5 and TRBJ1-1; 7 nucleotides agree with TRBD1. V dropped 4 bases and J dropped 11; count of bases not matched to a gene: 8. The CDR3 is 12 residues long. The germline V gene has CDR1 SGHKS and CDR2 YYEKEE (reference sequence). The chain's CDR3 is CASSTDRDRAFF. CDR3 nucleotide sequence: TGTGCCAGCAGCACAGACAGGGATCGGGCTTTCTTT.

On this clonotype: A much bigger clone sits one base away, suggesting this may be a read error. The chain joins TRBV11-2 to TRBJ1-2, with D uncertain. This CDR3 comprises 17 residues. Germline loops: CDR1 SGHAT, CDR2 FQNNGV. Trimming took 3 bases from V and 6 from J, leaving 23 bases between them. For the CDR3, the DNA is TGTGCCAGCAGCTTCTGGCAAACAAGCAGAAAGACCCATGGCTACACCTTC. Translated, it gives CASSFWQTSRKTHGYTF.

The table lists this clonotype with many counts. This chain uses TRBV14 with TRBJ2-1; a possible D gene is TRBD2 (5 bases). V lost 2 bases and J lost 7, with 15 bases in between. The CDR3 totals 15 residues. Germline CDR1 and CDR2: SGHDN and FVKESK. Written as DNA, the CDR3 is TGTGCCAGCAGCCAAACCAAGCTAGCCCGAAATGAGCAGTTCTTC. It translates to CASSQTKLARNEQFF.

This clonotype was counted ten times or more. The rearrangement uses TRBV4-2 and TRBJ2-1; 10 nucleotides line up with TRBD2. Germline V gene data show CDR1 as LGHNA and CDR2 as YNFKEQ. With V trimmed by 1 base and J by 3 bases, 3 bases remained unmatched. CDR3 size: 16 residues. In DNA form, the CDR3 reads TGTGCCAGCAGCCAAGGGACTAGCGGACTCTACAATGAGCAGTTCTTC. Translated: CASSQGTSGLYNEQFF.

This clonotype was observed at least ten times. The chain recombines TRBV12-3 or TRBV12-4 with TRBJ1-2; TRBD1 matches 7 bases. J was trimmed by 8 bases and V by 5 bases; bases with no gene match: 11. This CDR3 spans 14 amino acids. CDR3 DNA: TGTGCCAGCAGTCAACTACAGGGGACGGGAGGCTACACCTTC. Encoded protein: CASSQLQGTGGYTF.

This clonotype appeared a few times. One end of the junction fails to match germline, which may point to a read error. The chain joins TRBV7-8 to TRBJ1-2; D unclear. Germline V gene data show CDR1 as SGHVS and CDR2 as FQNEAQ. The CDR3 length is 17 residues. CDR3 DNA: TGTGCCGGCAGCGCAGCCAGGTTTACCCGAAAGACCTATGGCTACACCTTC. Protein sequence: CAGSAARFTRKTYGYTF.

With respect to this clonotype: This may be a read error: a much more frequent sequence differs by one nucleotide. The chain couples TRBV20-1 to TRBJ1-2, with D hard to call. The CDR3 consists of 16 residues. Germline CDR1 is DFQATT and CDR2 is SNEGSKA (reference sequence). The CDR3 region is CSAGHGLFRKTYGYAF. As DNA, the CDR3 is TGCAGTGCTGGTCACGGGCTGTTTCGAAAGACCTATGGCTACGCCTTC.

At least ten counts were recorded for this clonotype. DNA for the CDR3: TGTGCCAGCAGTGAAGCTCCGCCAGTCCCTCCCGTCACCTTC. Translating gives CASSEAPPVPPVTF. The chain has TRBV6-1 and TRBJ1-2; no clear D. Germline V gene sequence: CDR1 MNHNS, CDR2 SASEGT. The CDR3 sequence is 14 residues long. V was shortened by 0 bases and J by 13 bases, with 18 bases between the two germline ends.